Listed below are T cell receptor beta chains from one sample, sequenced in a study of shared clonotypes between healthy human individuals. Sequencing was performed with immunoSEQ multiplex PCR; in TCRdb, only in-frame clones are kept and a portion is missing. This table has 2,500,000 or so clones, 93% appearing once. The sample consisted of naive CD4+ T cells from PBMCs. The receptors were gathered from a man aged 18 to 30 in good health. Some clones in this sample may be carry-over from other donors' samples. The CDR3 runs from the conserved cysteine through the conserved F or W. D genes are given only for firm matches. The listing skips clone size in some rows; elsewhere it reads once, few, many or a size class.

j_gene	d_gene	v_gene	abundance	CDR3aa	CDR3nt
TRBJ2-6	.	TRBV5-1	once	CASSIDSSGANVLTF	TGCGCCAGCAGCATCGACAGCTCTGGGGCCAACGTCCTGACTTTC
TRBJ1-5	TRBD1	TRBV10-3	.	CAISGEPGQGASYQPQHF	TGTGCCATCAGTGGCGAGCCGGGACAGGGGGCTAGTTATCAGCCCCAGCATTTT
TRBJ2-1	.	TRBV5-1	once	CASSATVGGRFSSYNEQFF	TGCGCCAGCAGCGCTACTGTGGGAGGCCGCTTTAGCTCCTACAATGAGCAGTTCTTC
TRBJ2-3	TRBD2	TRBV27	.	CASSPVRGGGEVAQYF	TGTGCCAGCAGCCCCGTTCGCGGGGGTGGTGAAGTGGCGCAGTATTTT
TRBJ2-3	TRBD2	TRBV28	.	CASGGSADTQYF	TGTGCCTCCGGCGGGAGCGCAGATACGCAGTATTTT
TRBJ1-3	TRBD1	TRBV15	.	CATSLVTGENTIYF	TGTGCCACCAGCCTCGTGACAGGGGAAAACACCATATATTTT
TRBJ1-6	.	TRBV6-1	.	CASTQQVGSPLHF	TGTGCCAGCACTCAGCAAGTAGGTTCACCCCTCCACTTT
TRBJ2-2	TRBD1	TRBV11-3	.	CASSLGQGAGELFF	TGTGCCAGCAGCCTAGGACAGGGGGCCGGGGAGCTGTTTTTT
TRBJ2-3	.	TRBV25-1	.	CASSDLVPDTQYF	TGTGCCAGCAGTGACCTTGTTCCAGATACGCAGTATTTT
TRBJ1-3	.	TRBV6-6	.	CASSYSGLSGNTIYF	TGTGCCAGCAGTTACTCGGGACTGTCTGGAAACACCATATATTTT
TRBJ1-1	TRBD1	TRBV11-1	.	CATGQGGTEAFF	TGTGCCACAGGACAGGGGGGCACTGAAGCTTTCTTT
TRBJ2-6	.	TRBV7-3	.	CASSSATGANVLTF	TGTGCCAGCAGCTCCGCCACTGGGGCCAACGTCCTGACTTTC
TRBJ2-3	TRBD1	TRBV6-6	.	CASIDRGRVGTDTQYF	TGTGCCAGCATTGACAGGGGGCGGGTTGGCACAGATACGCAGTATTTT
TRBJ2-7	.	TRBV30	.	CAWSVKPVPQQYF	TGTGCCTGGAGTGTAAAGCCGGTCCCGCAGCAGTACTTC
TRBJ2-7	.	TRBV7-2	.	CASRTGSSYEQYF	TGTGCCAGCAGAACAGGGAGCTCCTACGAGCAGTACTTC
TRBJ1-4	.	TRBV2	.	CASSYGQRSNEKLFF	TGTGCCAGCAGTTACGGACAGCGCAGTAATGAAAAACTGTTTTTT
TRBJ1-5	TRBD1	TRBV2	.	CASSNQGGVQPQHF	TGTGCCAGCAGTAACCAGGGGGGAGTTCAGCCCCAGCATTTT
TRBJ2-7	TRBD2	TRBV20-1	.	CSATSGTSQYF	TGCAGTGCTACTAGCGGGACATCGCAGTACTTC
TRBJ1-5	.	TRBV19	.	CASIDRPVDNQPQHF	TGTGCCAGTATTGATAGGCCGGTGGACAATCAGCCCCAGCATTTT
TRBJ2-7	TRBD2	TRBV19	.	CASRSGGASYEQYF	TGTGCCAGTAGATCGGGGGGAGCGTCCTACGAGCAGTACTTC